This T cell receptor (beta chain) was sequenced for a study of cytomegalovirus exposure and HLA in healthy donors. The germline V gene encodes CDR1 SQVTM and CDR2 ANQGSEA. The length of the CDR3 is 11 residues. V was clipped by 4 bases and J by 6 bases, with 7 bases between them. Researchers ran the PCR with 60 Vbeta and 13 Jbeta primers. Profiling relied on immunoSEQ multiplex PCR, and the TCRdb table lists in-frame clones only, not all of them. This table has around 100,000 clones, about 77% appearing once. Sequencing was done on a sample of PBMCs. The TCR was taken from a woman younger than 30 in good health and CMV-seropositive. The chain is built from TRBV29-1 and TRBJ2-1; D unclear. In DNA, the CDR3 is TGCAGCGTTGGAGTTGGCAATGAGCAGTTCTTC. It encodes CSVGVGNEQFF.